These T cell receptor beta chains were read from a single sample in a study of blood T cell repertoires in COVID-19. The table came from immunoSEQ multiplex PCR; TCRdb's copy has only in-frame clones and leaves some out. The repertoire consists of about 110,000 clones, with approximately 82% occurring once and the leading ten covering 4% to 4.5%. The sequencing input was peripheral blood. Every receptor here comes from a woman aged 70-85 years with acute or convalescent COVID-19. CDR3s include the opening cysteine and the closing phenylalanine or tryptophan. The D gene is left open where the match is weak.

length: 15; D: TRBD1; V: TRBV4-1; J: TRBJ1-6; CDR3: CASSRRTGVDSPLHF
length: 15; D: TRBD2; V: TRBV28; J: TRBJ2-1; CDR3: CASSSALAAYNEQFF
length: 14; D: -; V: TRBV15; J: TRBJ1-5; CDR3: CATSSPIDSQPQHF
length: 13; D: -; V: TRBV6-5; J: TRBJ1-1; CDR3: CASNAGMNTEAFF
length: 14; D: TRBD1; V: TRBV7-9; J: TRBJ1-2; CDR3: CASSLPTGAYGYTF
length: 10; D: -; V: TRBV3-1/TRBV3-2; J: TRBJ2-7; CDR3: CASLGRGWHF
length: 13; D: -; V: TRBV15; J: TRBJ1-6; CDR3: CATSTGWNSPLHF
length: 17; D: TRBD1; V: TRBV7-8; J: TRBJ2-1; CDR3: CASSSSGQASSYNEQFF
length: 15; D: -; V: TRBV5-6; J: TRBJ2-3; CDR3: CASSLSGLSIDTQYF
length: 11; D: -; V: TRBV6-5; J: TRBJ1-3; CDR3: CASIFGNTIYF
length: 14; D: -; V: TRBV6-6; J: TRBJ1-5; CDR3: CASSRTDSNQPQHF
length: 16; D: -; V: TRBV28; J: TRBJ1-6; CDR3: CASRLELSSYNSPLHF
length: 16; D: -; V: TRBV28; J: TRBJ1-5; CDR3: CASSPTHGGGNQPQHF
length: 15; D: TRBD1; V: TRBV6-2/TRBV6-3; J: TRBJ2-7; CDR3: CASSSRTGGITKQYF
length: 13; D: -; V: TRBV9; J: TRBJ1-1; CDR3: CASSVVHNTEAFF
length: 14; D: -; V: TRBV5-1; J: TRBJ1-6; CDR3: CASSLGLGDSPLHF
length: 18; D: TRBD1; V: TRBV28; J: TRBJ1-2; CDR3: CASTSLSGTGFSLSGYTF
length: 15; D: -; V: TRBV28; J: TRBJ1-6; CDR3: CASSFQGRGNSPLHF
length: 12; D: -; V: TRBV13; J: TRBJ1-1; CDR3: CASSPEGTEAFF
length: 16; D: -; V: TRBV7-8; J: TRBJ1-5; CDR3: CASSPQRTVSNQPQHF
length: 11; D: -; V: TRBV24-1; J: TRBJ2-3; CDR3: CATRSGATQYF
length: 15; D: TRBD1; V: TRBV5-1; J: TRBJ2-7; CDR3: CASSLEGTGGNEQYF
length: 14; D: -; V: TRBV28; J: TRBJ1-2; CDR3: CASRQPGQTYGYTF
length: 15; D: TRBD1; V: TRBV19; J: TRBJ2-1; CDR3: CASSMTGGSYNEQFF
length: 17; D: TRBD2; V: TRBV28; J: TRBJ2-2; CDR3: CATASLGGRADTGELFF
length: 14; D: TRBD1; V: TRBV12-5; J: TRBJ1-5; CDR3: CASAQDRAGSTQHF
length: 17; D: TRBD2; V: TRBV10-3; J: TRBJ2-2; CDR3: CAISEARTSANTGELFF
length: 15; D: TRBD1; V: TRBV27; J: TRBJ2-2; CDR3: CASSSGQVAAGELFF
length: 16; D: TRBD2; V: TRBV15; J: TRBJ2-1; CDR3: CATSRSGTSGNNEQFF
length: 15; D: -; V: TRBV19; J: TRBJ1-5; CDR3: CASSINGYSNQPQHF
length: 15; D: -; V: TRBV21-1; J: TRBJ2-5; CDR3: CASNASGSRGETQYF
length: 15; D: TRBD1; V: TRBV7-9; J: TRBJ2-2; CDR3: CASSSDRVNTGELFF
length: 12; D: -; V: TRBV5-1; J: TRBJ2-3; CDR3: CASSWQADTQYF
length: 16; D: -; V: TRBV4-2; J: TRBJ2-2; CDR3: CASSHPGGVNTGELFF
length: 15; D: -; V: TRBV7-9; J: TRBJ2-3; CDR3: CASSLGYGSTDTQYF
length: 13; D: -; V: TRBV7-9; J: TRBJ2-7; CDR3: CASTPYGSYEQYF
length: 16; D: TRBD1; V: TRBV5-1; J: TRBJ1-1; CDR3: CASSPGQVGVGAEAFF
length: 15; D: TRBD2; V: TRBV10-1; J: TRBJ2-1; CDR3: CASSEELAGNNEQFF
length: 14; D: -; V: TRBV9; J: TRBJ2-1; CDR3: CANPTGFTYNEQFF
length: 14; D: -; V: TRBV7-9; J: TRBJ1-1; CDR3: CASSSTGGNTEAFF
length: 15; D: -; V: TRBV5-1; J: TRBJ1-5; CDR3: CASRSGTNGNQPQHF
length: 13; D: -; V: TRBV28; J: TRBJ1-2; CDR3: CASSLEVNYGYTF
length: 14; D: TRBD1; V: TRBV11-2; J: TRBJ1-1; CDR3: CASSFNRGLTEAFF
length: 13; D: -; V: TRBV25-1; J: TRBJ1-4; CDR3: CASSPGGFGKLFF
length: 13; D: TRBD1; V: TRBV6-5; J: TRBJ2-3; CDR3: CASPGGGTDTQYF
length: 14; D: TRBD1; V: TRBV29-1; J: TRBJ1-2; CDR3: CSVAPGGTGNGYTF
length: 19; D: -; V: TRBV28; J: TRBJ1-1; CDR3: CASSLFLSPGGGMNTEAFF
length: 14; D: TRBD1; V: TRBV4-1; J: TRBJ1-5; CDR3: CASSPTGSDQPQHF
length: 17; D: TRBD1; V: TRBV6-2/TRBV6-3; J: TRBJ1-5; CDR3: CASSKGQVAGSNQPQHF
length: 12; D: -; V: TRBV6-5; J: TRBJ1-6; CDR3: CASSLPNSPLHF
length: 14; D: TRBD1; V: TRBV9; J: TRBJ1-2; CDR3: CASSVGTETYGYTF
length: 18; D: TRBD1; V: TRBV25-1; J: TRBJ2-1; CDR3: CASSESYPRRGRENEQFF
length: 16; D: TRBD1; V: TRBV9; J: TRBJ2-6; CDR3: CASSVYRGERANVLTF
length: 16; D: -; V: TRBV25-1; J: TRBJ2-3; CDR3: CASSEWGGTYTDTQYF
length: 15; D: -; V: TRBV6-2/TRBV6-3; J: TRBJ2-5; CDR3: CASSPSAGAGETQYF
length: 15; D: -; V: TRBV18; J: TRBJ2-3; CDR3: CASSPDRMSTDTQYF
length: 15; D: -; V: TRBV4-1; J: TRBJ2-1; CDR3: CASSQAERDFNEQFF
length: 20; D: TRBD1; V: TRBV19; J: TRBJ1-5; CDR3: CASSIGEGQENTYSNQPQHF
length: 17; D: TRBD2; V: TRBV7-2; J: TRBJ2-3; CDR3: CASSLARSGGARDTQYF